This T cell receptor beta chain was recorded in a study of blood T cell repertoires in COVID-19. Turning to the study itself: The United States, Italy and Spain supplied acute and convalescent COVID-19 samples.

Original handling: Reference gene primer amplification gave nucleated cell count estimates. Using immunoSEQ multiplex PCR, the repertoire was profiled, and TCRdb retains in-frame clones only, with some absent. V and J calls and clone size come straight from that table; D and trimming were deduced from the DNA. There are around 12,000 clones in the sample; around 90% occur only once, and 20% to 25% lies in the top ten. V lost 2 bases to trimming and J lost 13 bases, with 13 bases between them. The CDR3 has 13 amino acids. Germline loops: CDR1 SGHKS, CDR2 YYEKEE (reference sequence). Input material: peripheral blood. The clonotype comes from a human donor with active COVID-19. The donor label of this sample is uncertain. The V gene is TRBV5-5, the J gene TRBJ1-6; the D is unclear. Here the CDR3 reads CASSFDSPPPLHF. CDR3 coding DNA: TGTGCCAGCAGCTTTGATAGCCCGCCCCCCCTCCACTTT.